These 16 T cell receptor beta chains share one sample of origin, sequenced in a study of T cell responses to AZD1222 COVID-19 vaccine (dated by TCRdb to about 2021). The method behind the library was the immunoSEQ multiplex PCR assay. TCRdb holds this immuneACCESS table with in-frame rearrangements only. Some clones are missing; in checked studies, unresolved V genes explain under half, and the rest has no known cause. In all, the sample holds some 91,000 clones, and 90% to 95% of those were seen once. In total, the top ten clones hold 9.5% to 15% of the sample. This sample's time point label indicates: baseline before first vaccination. This material consisted of peripheral blood, taken on day 0 of AZD1222 vaccination. The receptors were sampled from an adult in good health.

V is TRBV28 and J is TRBJ1-1, with 8 bases identical to TRBD1. This CDR3 comprises 14 residues. Looked up from germline, CDR1 is MDHEN and CDR2 is SYDVKM. V lost 8 bases to trimming and J lost 1 base; unmatched junction nucleotides: 6. The chain's CDR3 is CASSGQGWNTEAFF. CDR3 coding DNA: TGTGCCAGCTCAGGACAGGGCTGGAACACTGAAGCTTTCTTT.

CDR3 in amino acids: CASSGGVVTEAFF. The CDR3 nucleotides are TGTGCCAGCAGTGGGGGGGTGGTCACTGAAGCTTTCTTT. This rearrangement joins TRBV25-1 to TRBJ1-1, with a tentative D call TRBD1 (5 bases). V was clipped by 4 bases and J by 4 bases, with 10 bases between them. The CDR3 loop spans 13 amino acids. Germline CDR1 MGHDK, CDR2 SYGVNS.

V usage is TRBV6-1 and J usage is TRBJ1-5; the D is unclear. Trimming removed 3 bases from V and 1 base from J, with 19 bases in between. Germline-derived CDR1 and CDR2 are MNHNS and SASEGT. The CDR3 runs to 18 residues. CDR3 loop: CASSDNQYRVRSNQPQHF. CDR3 bases: TGTGCCAGCAGTGATAATCAATATCGGGTCAGGAGCAATCAGCCCCAGCATTTT.

Here the CDR3 DNA reads TGTGCCAGCAGCCCGCCAACTAGTGGGGTTAAGACCCAGTACTTC. Amino acid sequence: CASSPPTSGVKTQYF. The chain is built from TRBV11-1 and TRBJ2-5, with TRBD2 as a possible D gene (5 bases). Trimming removed 5 bases from V and 6 bases from J, with 19 bases in between. The V gene's germline CDR1 is SGHAT and CDR2 FQDESV (reference sequence). CDR3 size: 15 residues.

The CDR3 DNA sequence: TGTGCCAGCCTACCGAGGGGGGGCGCCTCCTATAATTCACCCCTCCACTTT. It is translated as CASLPRGGASYNSPLHF. V and J are TRBV28 and TRBJ1-6; possible D gene TRBD1, 6 bases. Germline V gene data show CDR1 as MDHEN and CDR2 as SYDVKM. V gave up 8 bases and J gave up 0 bases, with 17 bases separating them. The CDR3 sequence is 17 residues long.

The chain employs TRBV5-1 and TRBJ2-2, with TRBD2 as a possible D gene (5 bases). Trimming left V 4 bases short and J 4 bases short, with 8 bases between. This CDR3 has 13 amino acids. The germline gives CDR1 SGHRS, CDR2 YFSETQ. The CDR3 nucleotides are TGCGCCAGCAGCCCGGGGAGCACCGGGGAGCTGTTTTTT. Translated, it gives CASSPGSTGELFF.

This clone was seen just once. The chain is built from TRBV7-3 and TRBJ2-6, with TRBD1 matching 8 bases. The CDR3 is 15 residues long. V was clipped by 5 bases and J by 3 bases; unmatched bases: 3. Germline V gene lookup returns CDR1 SGHTA and CDR2 FQGTGA. Here the CDR3 reads CASSTRGHGANVLTF. The CDR3 nucleotides read TGTGCCAGCAGCACCAGGGGGCATGGGGCCAACGTCCTGACTTTC.

This clone has only a few counts. V is TRBV2 and J is TRBJ2-7; possible D gene TRBD2, 5 bases. The germline V gene has CDR1 SNHLY and CDR2 FYNNEI. This CDR3 is built from 11 residues. The V gene lost 10 bases and the J gene lost 4 bases, with 11 bases spanning the gap. In nucleotides, the CDR3 is TGTGCCATCCGAACGGGGTACGAGCAGTACTTC. This translates into CAIRTGYEQYF.

The chain recombines TRBV11-3 with TRBJ2-1, with D unclear. The CDR3 extends over 15 amino acids. Looked up from germline, CDR1 is SGHNT and CDR2 is YENEEA. V lost 0 bases to trimming and J lost 6 bases, with 12 bases between them. CDR3 region: CASSLDGKPANEQFF. The CDR3 coding sequence is TGTGCCAGCAGCTTAGACGGCAAACCCGCCAATGAGCAGTTCTTC.

The J gene is TRBJ1-4, the V gene TRBV7-9, with D tentatively TRBD1 (5 bases). The CDR3 loop spans 15 amino acids. V lost 4 bases, J lost 1 base, and 10 bases lay in between. Germline V CDR1 and CDR2: SEHNR, FQNEAQ (reference sequence). CDR3 sequence: CASSYDGGTNEKLFF. The CDR3 DNA reads TGTGCCAGCAGCTATGACGGGGGAACTAATGAAAAACTGTTTTTT. Based on the CDR3 plus reference TRBV7-9 and TRBJ1-4, the full variable domain is DTGVSQNPRHKITKRGQNVTFRCDPISEHNRLYWYRQTLGQGPEFLTYFQNEAQLEKSRLLSDRFSAERPKGSFSTLEIQRTEQGDSAMYLCASSYDGGTNEKLFFGSGTQLSVL.

The J gene is TRBJ1-1, the V gene TRBV19, with a tentative D call TRBD1 (6 bases). CDR1 is LNHDA and CDR2 is SQIVND in the germline V gene (reference sequence). The V gene lost 3 bases and the J gene lost 4 bases, with 18 bases spanning the gap. The CDR3 has 16 amino acids. DNA for the CDR3: TGTGCCAGTAGTATGTTTAGGGGGGCCGGTAGCACTGAAGCTTTCTTT. Translation gives CASSMFRGAGSTEAFF.

The chain employs TRBV5-8 and TRBJ1-3, with D unresolved. The germline V and J ends were trimmed by 0 bases and 4 bases, with 2 bases remaining between them. Germline loops: CDR1 SGHTS, CDR2 YDEGEE. The CDR3 runs 12 residues. The CDR3 sequence: CASSLAGNTIYF. Written as DNA, the CDR3 is TGTGCCAGCAGCTTGGCGGGAAACACCATATATTTT.

This clone came up once. V usage is TRBV2 and J usage is TRBJ1-1; D gene ambiguous. The germline gives CDR1 SNHLY, CDR2 FYNNEI. The CDR3 totals 16 residues. V was clipped by 6 bases and J by 0 bases, with 17 bases between them. This chain's CDR3 is CASRLRTVTLNTEAFF. For the CDR3, the DNA is TGTGCCAGCAGACTCCGCACAGTGACTCTGAACACTGAAGCTTTCTTT.

V usage is TRBV19 and J usage is TRBJ1-4, with D unclear. CDR1 and CDR2 (germline): LNHDA, SQIVND (reference sequence). This CDR3 is built from 14 residues. V lost 6 bases and J 3 bases, leaving 11 bases between the germline ends. CDR3 coding DNA: TGTGCCAGTAGGAAGACAAGCCCTAATGAAAAACTGTTTTTT. Encoded protein: CASRKTSPNEKLFF.

The genes are TRBV27 and TRBJ1-5; D perhaps matches TRBD1 (5 bases). The germline V gene encodes CDR1 MNHEY and CDR2 SMNVEV (reference sequence). The CDR3 is 13 residues long. The V end was cut by 1 base, the J end by 7 bases, with 8 bases between. DNA for the CDR3: TGTGCCAGCAGTTTATGGGGCGGGCAGCCCCAGCATTTT. Residues: CASSLWGGQPQHF.

The V call is TRBV7-9, the J call TRBJ1-3, with D perhaps matching TRBD1 (6 bases). CDR3 length: 17 residues. Looked up from germline, CDR1 is SEHNR and CDR2 is FQNEAQ (reference sequence). The germline V and J ends were trimmed by 7 bases and 4 bases, with 23 bases remaining between them. This CDR3 is CASTMVIGGAGGNTIYF. The CDR3 nucleotides read TGTGCCAGCACCATGGTGATCGGGGGCGCAGGAGGAAACACCATATATTTT.